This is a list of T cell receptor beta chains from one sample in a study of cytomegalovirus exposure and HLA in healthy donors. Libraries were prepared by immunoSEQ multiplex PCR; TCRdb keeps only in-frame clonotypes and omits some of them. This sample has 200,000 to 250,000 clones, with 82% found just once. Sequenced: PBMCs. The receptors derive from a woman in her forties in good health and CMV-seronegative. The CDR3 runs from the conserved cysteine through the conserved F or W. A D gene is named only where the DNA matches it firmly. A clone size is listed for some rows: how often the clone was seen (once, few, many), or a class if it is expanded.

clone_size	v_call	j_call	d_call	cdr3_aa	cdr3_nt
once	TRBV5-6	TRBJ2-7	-	CASSLLGSYEQYF	TGTGCCAGCAGCTTGCTCGGCTCCTACGAGCAGTACTTC
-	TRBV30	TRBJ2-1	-	CAPQNDEQFF	TGTGCCCCCCAGAATGATGAGCAGTTCTTC
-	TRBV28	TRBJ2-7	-	CASSFAGAYEQYF	TGTGCCAGCAGTTTCGCAGGGGCCTACGAGCAGTACTTC
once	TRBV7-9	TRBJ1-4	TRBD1	CASSTRTGGGEKLFF	TGTGCCAGCAGCACAAGGACAGGGGGGGGTGAAAAACTGTTTTTT
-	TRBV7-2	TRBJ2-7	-	CASSLVPTTYEQYF	TGTGCCAGCAGCTTAGTACCGACTACCTACGAGCAGTACTTC
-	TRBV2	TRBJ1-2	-	CASSTRQVDGYTF	TGTGCCAGCAGCACAAGACAGGTCGATGGCTACACCTTC
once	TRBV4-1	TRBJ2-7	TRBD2	CASSLAGGLAYEQYF	TGCGCCAGCAGCCTAGCGGGAGGTTTAGCCTACGAGCAGTACTTC
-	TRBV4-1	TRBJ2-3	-	CASSPSVTDTQYF	TGCGCCAGCAGCCCCAGCGTCACAGATACGCAGTATTTT
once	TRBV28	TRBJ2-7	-	CASSYNEQYF	TGTGCCAGCAGTTACAACGAGCAGTACTTC
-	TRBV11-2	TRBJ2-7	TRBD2	CASSSIAGKAYEQYF	TGTGCCAGCAGCTCGATAGCGGGAAAAGCCTACGAGCAGTACTTC
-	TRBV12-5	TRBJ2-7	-	CASGLVHGGYEQYF	TGTGCTAGTGGTTTGGTACACGGAGGCTACGAGCAGTACTTC
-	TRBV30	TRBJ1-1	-	CAWSIRGATEAFF	TGTGCCTGGAGTATCAGGGGTGCCACTGAAGCTTTCTTT
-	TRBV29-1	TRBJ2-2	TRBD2	CSVKRLAGGDGELFF	TGCAGCGTCAAAAGACTAGCGGGAGGCGACGGGGAGCTGTTTTTT
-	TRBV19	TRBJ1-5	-	CASSIGYSNQPQHF	TGTGCCAGTAGTATAGGTTACTCAAATCAGCCCCAGCATTTT
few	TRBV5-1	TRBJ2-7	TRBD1	CASSWTTGVSYEQYF	TGCGCCAGCAGCTGGACGACAGGGGTATCCTACGAGCAGTACTTC
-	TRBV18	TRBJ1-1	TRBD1	CASSPLDRGNTEAFF	TGTGCCAGCTCACCCTTAGACAGGGGGAACACTGAAGCTTTCTTT
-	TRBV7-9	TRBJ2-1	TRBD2	CASSLGWREGLAEQFF	TGTGCCAGCAGCCTCGGTTGGCGGGAGGGCCTCGCTGAGCAGTTCTTC
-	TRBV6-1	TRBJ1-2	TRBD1	CASSELQGALANYGYTF	TGTGCCAGCAGTGAGCTACAGGGGGCCTTAGCTAACTATGGCTACACCTTC
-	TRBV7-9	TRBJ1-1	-	CSSSPQDFEAFF	TGTTCCAGCAGCCCCCAGGATTTCGAAGCTTTCTTT
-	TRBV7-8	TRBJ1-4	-	CASSSWRVSNEKLFF	TGTGCCAGCAGCAGTTGGCGGGTCTCAAATGAAAAACTGTTTTTT
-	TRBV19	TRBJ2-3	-	CASIRGSSDTQYF	TGTGCCAGTATACGGGGGAGTTCAGATACGCAGTATTTT
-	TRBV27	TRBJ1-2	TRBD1	CASSQSTGAEGYTF	TGTGCCAGCAGTCAATCGACAGGGGCGGAGGGCTACACCTTC
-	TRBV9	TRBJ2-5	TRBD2	CASSQGLAGRETQYF	TGTGCCAGCAGCCAGGGACTAGCGGGAAGAGAGACCCAGTACTTC
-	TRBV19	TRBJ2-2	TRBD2	CASSILAGTGELFF	TGTGCCAGTAGTATTTTAGCGGGAACCGGGGAGCTGTTTTTT
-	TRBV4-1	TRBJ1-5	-	CASSQDRQGLLPQHF	TGCGCCAGCAGCCAAGATCGGCAGGGCCTGCTGCCCCAGCATTTT
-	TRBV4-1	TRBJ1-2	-	CASSQTGFYGYTF	TGCGCCAGCAGCCAAACAGGGTTCTATGGCTACACCTTC
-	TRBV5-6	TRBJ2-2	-	CASKNQGGNTGELFF	TGTGCCAGCAAAAACCAGGGGGGGAACACCGGGGAGCTGTTTTTT
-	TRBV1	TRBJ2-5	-	CTSSQDRGTSLLETQYF	TGCACCAGCAGCCAAGATCGGGGGACTTCCTTGTTAGAGACCCAGTACTTC
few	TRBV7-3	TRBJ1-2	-	CASSLSGDYGYTF	TGTGCCAGCAGCTTATCAGGGGACTATGGCTACACCTTC
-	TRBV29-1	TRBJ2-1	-	CSAFRGSSYNEQFF	TGCAGCGCGTTCCGGGGTAGCTCCTACAATGAGCAGTTCTTC
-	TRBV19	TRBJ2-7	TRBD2	CASSTAGGHYEQYF	TGTGCCAGTAGTACAGCGGGAGGCCACTACGAGCAGTACTTC